Listed below are T cell receptor beta chains from one sample, sequenced in a study of cytomegalovirus exposure and HLA in healthy donors. Produced via immunoSEQ multiplex PCR; TCRdb's table is partial and in-frame only. This listing includes 200,000 to 250,000 clones. Sequencing used PBMCs. These receptors were taken from a girl between 2 and 10 years old in good health and CMV-seropositive. The CDR3 runs from the conserved cysteine through the conserved F or W. Fields, in order: V gene, J gene, D gene, CDR3 DNA, CDR3 protein. A D gene is named only where the DNA matches it firmly.

V: TRBV7-7
J: TRBJ2-5
D: TRBD2
DNA: TGTGCCAGCAGCTCCGAGGTAGCGGGAGCCAGAGAGACCCAGTACTTC
CDR3: CASSSEVAGARETQYF

V: TRBV30
J: TRBJ2-1
D: TRBD1
DNA: TGTGCCTGGAGGGGTACAGGGGGCAGGTATGAGCAGTTCTTC
CDR3: CAWRGTGGRYEQFF

V: TRBV10-3
J: TRBJ2-3
D: NA
DNA: TGTGCCATCAGTGAGTCGCTAGGCACAGATACGCAGTATTTT
CDR3: CAISESLGTDTQYF

V: TRBV14
J: TRBJ2-5
D: TRBD2
DNA: TGTGCCAGCAGCCAAGATGTCCTAGCGGGAGGGCCGTGGGAGACCCAGTACTTC
CDR3: CASSQDVLAGGPWETQYF

V: TRBV25-1
J: TRBJ2-2
D: NA
DNA: TGTGCCAGCAGGGGGGGGGCAGGGACGGACACCGGGGAGCTGTTTTTT
CDR3: CASRGGAGTDTGELFF

V: TRBV10-3
J: TRBJ2-7
D: TRBD1
DNA: TGTGCCATGACAGGGTTTACCTACGAGCAGTACTTC
CDR3: CAMTGFTYEQYF

V: TRBV19
J: TRBJ1-2
D: NA
DNA: TGTGCCAGTAGTATTGGGAGGGGAACTATTCCCAACTATGGCTACACCTTC
CDR3: CASSIGRGTIPNYGYTF

V: TRBV28
J: TRBJ2-7
D: TRBD2
DNA: TGTGCCAGCAGTTTACTAGCGGGAGTCGGCGAGCAGTACTTC
CDR3: CASSLLAGVGEQYF

V: TRBV7-9
J: TRBJ2-1
D: TRBD1
DNA: TGTGCCAGCAGCCCCAGCGGACAGGGTTTCAATTTCAATGAGCAGTTCTTC
CDR3: CASSPSGQGFNFNEQFF

V: TRBV13
J: TRBJ2-7
D: NA
DNA: TGTGCCAGCAGCTTAGGCCGGGGTTACGAGCAGTACTTC
CDR3: CASSLGRGYEQYF

V: TRBV6-1
J: TRBJ1-2
D: NA
DNA: TGTGCCAGCAGTGAATTGTCTGTCTATGGCTACACCTTC
CDR3: CASSELSVYGYTF

V: TRBV10-3
J: TRBJ2-3
D: NA
DNA: TGTGCCATCAGTGAGGATCGGCTAGGGCAGTATTTT
CDR3: CAISEDRLGQYF

V: TRBV6-5
J: TRBJ2-3
D: NA
DNA: TGTGCCAGCAGTTACCTACTACCGCTTGCCACAGATACGCAGTATTTT
CDR3: CASSYLLPLATDTQYF

V: TRBV19
J: TRBJ1-1
D: NA
DNA: TGTGCCAGTAGTACAGGACATCGCGGACCAAACACTGAAGCTTTCTTT
CDR3: CASSTGHRGPNTEAFF

V: TRBV5-4
J: TRBJ1-1
D: NA
DNA: TGTGCCAGCAGCCATACACAGGGCGTGGAAGCTTTCTTT
CDR3: CASSHTQGVEAFF

V: TRBV4-1
J: TRBJ1-4
D: NA
DNA: TGCGCCAGCAGCCAAGATTACCCCCAGGGGCCGTCGCGGGCCTTAGATGAAAAACTGTTTTTT
CDR3: CASSQDYPQGPSRALDEKLFF

V: TRBV6-5
J: TRBJ1-1
D: NA
DNA: TGTGCCAGCAGCCCTCCTGACACTGAAGCTTTCTTT
CDR3: CASSPPDTEAFF

V: TRBV27
J: TRBJ1-5
D: NA
DNA: TGTGCCAGCAGTTTCCGAGGGTGGGGTCAGCCCCAGCATTTT
CDR3: CASSFRGWGQPQHF

V: TRBV29-1
J: TRBJ2-7
D: NA
DNA: TGCAGCGTTGGCGGGTTCTACGAGCAGTACTTC
CDR3: CSVGGFYEQYF

V: TRBV10-2
J: TRBJ2-5
D: NA
DNA: TGCGCCAGCTGCCCCACTTCTGCGGTGGGAGAGACCCAGTACTTC
CDR3: CASCPTSAVGETQYF

V: TRBV6-5
J: TRBJ2-7
D: TRBD1
DNA: TGTGCCAGCAGTAACCCAGGGACAGGGCTAGGGCAGTACTTC
CDR3: CASSNPGTGLGQYF

V: TRBV5-1
J: TRBJ2-5
D: TRBD2
DNA: TGCGCCAGCAGCTTGGGAAAGACTAGCGGGAGATTGGAGACCCAGTACTTC
CDR3: CASSLGKTSGRLETQYF

V: TRBV9
J: TRBJ1-2
D: NA
DNA: TGTGCCAGCACAGGGGCCCCCTTGAACTATGGCTACACCTTC
CDR3: CASTGAPLNYGYTF

V: TRBV27
J: TRBJ2-1
D: NA
DNA: TGTGCCAGCAGTTTTAGCTCCTACAATGAGCAGTTCTTC
CDR3: CASSFSSYNEQFF

V: TRBV6-6
J: TRBJ1-4
D: NA
DNA: TGTGCCAGCAGTTCGGGAGCAACTAATGAAAAACTGTTTTTT
CDR3: CASSSGATNEKLFF

V: TRBV12-5
J: TRBJ2-7
D: NA
DNA: TGTGCTAGTGCGAAAGGGGGGGGACCTAGAGATTACGAGCAGTACTTC
CDR3: CASAKGGGPRDYEQYF

V: TRBV10-2
J: TRBJ2-2
D: NA
DNA: TGCGCCAGCTGTCGGGGAGACACCGGGGAGCTGTTTTTT
CDR3: CASCRGDTGELFF

V: TRBV7-2
J: TRBJ2-5
D: TRBD2
DNA: TGTGCCAGCAGCTTAGGTGTTGGCGGGACTAGCGTGGGGAGGGGGACCCAGTACTTC
CDR3: CASSLGVGGTSVGRGTQYF

V: TRBV7-2
J: TRBJ1-2
D: NA
DNA: TGTGCCAGCAGCTTAGCGTTTGGCAGTTCTAACTATGGCTACACCTTC
CDR3: CASSLAFGSSNYGYTF

V: TRBV9
J: TRBJ2-7
D: NA
DNA: TGTGCCAGCAGCGTAGGTCCAGTGTCCTCCTACGAGCAGTACTTC
CDR3: CASSVGPVSSYEQYF

V: TRBV5-1
J: TRBJ2-7
D: TRBD1
DNA: TGCGCCAGCAGCGGCGGGACAGGGGGTACCTACGAGCAGTACTTC
CDR3: CASSGGTGGTYEQYF

V: TRBV6-1
J: TRBJ2-2
D: NA
DNA: TGTGCCAGCAGGGCGGTAGGGGGCACCGGGGAGCTGTTTTTT
CDR3: CASRAVGGTGELFF

V: TRBV7-2
J: TRBJ2-7
D: NA
DNA: TGTGCCAGCAGCTTAGTAGTCCGCTACGAGCAGTACTTC
CDR3: CASSLVVRYEQYF

V: TRBV2
J: TRBJ2-5
D: TRBD2
DNA: TGTGCCAGCAGAGCGGGGGCATCCGTACAGACCCAGTACTTC
CDR3: CASRAGASVQTQYF

V: TRBV7-9
J: TRBJ2-3
D: TRBD2
DNA: TGTGCCAGCAGCTTAACTAGCGGGAGTGCAGATACGCAGTATTTT
CDR3: CASSLTSGSADTQYF

V: TRBV18
J: TRBJ2-5
D: TRBD1
DNA: TGTGCCAGCTCACCTTTGGACAGGGTTTGGGAGACCCAGTACTTC
CDR3: CASSPLDRVWETQYF